This T cell receptor beta chain was recorded in a study of CD8 T cells in Susac syndrome. V dropped 6 bases and J dropped 3; count of bases not matched to a gene: 7. This CDR3 spans 13 amino acids. CDR1 is SQVTM and CDR2 is ANQGSEA in the germline V gene. The RNA, about 0.45 to 1 ug, was put through reverse transcription using random hexamers. Amplification of the TCR beta CDR3 was carried out by immunoSEQ multiplex PCR, which spanned a total of 54 Vbeta and 13 Jbeta segments. TCRdb independently ran MiXCR on the immunoSEQ multiplex PCR reads; one entry per CDR3 protein. In the table there are about 300,000 distinct CDR3 sequences, 70% to 90% of which are singletons.

The V gene is TRBV29-1, the J gene TRBJ2-5, with 7 bases that match TRBD2. Sequencing input: CD8+ T cells from PBMCs. The clonotype originates from a human donor with multiple sclerosis. The CDR3 loop is CSVPEAGKETQYF. In nucleotides, the CDR3 is TGCAGCGTGCCGGAAGCGGGGAAAGAGACCCAGTACTTC. Filled out from reference TRBV29-1 and TRBJ2-5, the complete variable domain reads SAVISQKPSRDICQRGTSLTIQCQVDSQVTMMFWYRQQPGQSLTLIATANQGSEATYESGFVIDKFPISRPNLTFSTLTVSNMSPEDSSIYLCSVPEAGKETQYFGPGTRLLVL.